This T cell receptor beta chain was observed in a study of OX40 agonist ivuxolimab in advanced cancers. At the level of the study: Patients enrolled in dose escalation were diagnosed with hepatocellular carcinoma, melanoma, renal cell or head and neck cancer. Prior therapy, whether anti-PD-1, anti-PD-L1 or anti-CTLA-4, was allowed, and roughly 40% had some. Findings and caveats of the study: At 0.1-3.0 mg/kg, partial responders had clonal expansion among the lowest observed.

TCRdb keeps only in-frame clones here, not all; method: immunoSEQ multiplex PCR. The sample records 95,000 to 150,000 clones, 93% being singletons. The CDR3 contains 16 residues. V dropped 6 bases and J dropped 1 base, with 17 bases sitting between them. The germline CDR1 and CDR2 sequences are MDHEN and SYDVKM. The table lists this clone with a count of one. The target antigen is unknown. The receptor's source is an adult with an advanced solid tumor such as melanoma, head and neck, liver or kidney cancer. The sequencing here drew on CD4+ or CD8+ T cells sorted from blood, taken in a trial of the OX40 agonist ivuxolimab. The rearrangement joins TRBV28 to TRBJ2-3, with D possibly TRBD2 on 6 matching bases. CDR3 protein: CASSFPDYPRTDTQYF. In nucleotides, the CDR3 is TGTGCCAGCAGCTTCCCGGACTATCCCCGCACAGATACGCAGTATTTT.